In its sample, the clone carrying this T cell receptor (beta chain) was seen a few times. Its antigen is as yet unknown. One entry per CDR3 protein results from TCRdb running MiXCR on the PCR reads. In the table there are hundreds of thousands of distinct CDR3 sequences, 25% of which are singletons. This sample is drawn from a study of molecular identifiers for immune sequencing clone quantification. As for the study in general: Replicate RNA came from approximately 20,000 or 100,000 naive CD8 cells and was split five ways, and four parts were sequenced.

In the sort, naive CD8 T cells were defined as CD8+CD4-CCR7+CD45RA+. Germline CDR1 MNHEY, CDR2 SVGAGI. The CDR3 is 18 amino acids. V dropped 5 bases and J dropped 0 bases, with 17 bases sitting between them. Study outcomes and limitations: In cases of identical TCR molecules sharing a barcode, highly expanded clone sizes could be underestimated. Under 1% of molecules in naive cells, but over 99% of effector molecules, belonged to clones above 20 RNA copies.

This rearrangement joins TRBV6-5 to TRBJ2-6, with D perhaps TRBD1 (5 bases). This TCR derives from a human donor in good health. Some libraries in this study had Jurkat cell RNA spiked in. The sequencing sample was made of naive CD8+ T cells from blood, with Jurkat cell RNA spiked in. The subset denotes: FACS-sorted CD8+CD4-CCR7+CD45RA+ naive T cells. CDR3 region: CASSLFLADNSGANVLTF. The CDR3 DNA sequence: TGTGCCAGCAGTCTTTTTCTGGCGGACAACTCTGGGGCCAACGTCCTGACTTTC.